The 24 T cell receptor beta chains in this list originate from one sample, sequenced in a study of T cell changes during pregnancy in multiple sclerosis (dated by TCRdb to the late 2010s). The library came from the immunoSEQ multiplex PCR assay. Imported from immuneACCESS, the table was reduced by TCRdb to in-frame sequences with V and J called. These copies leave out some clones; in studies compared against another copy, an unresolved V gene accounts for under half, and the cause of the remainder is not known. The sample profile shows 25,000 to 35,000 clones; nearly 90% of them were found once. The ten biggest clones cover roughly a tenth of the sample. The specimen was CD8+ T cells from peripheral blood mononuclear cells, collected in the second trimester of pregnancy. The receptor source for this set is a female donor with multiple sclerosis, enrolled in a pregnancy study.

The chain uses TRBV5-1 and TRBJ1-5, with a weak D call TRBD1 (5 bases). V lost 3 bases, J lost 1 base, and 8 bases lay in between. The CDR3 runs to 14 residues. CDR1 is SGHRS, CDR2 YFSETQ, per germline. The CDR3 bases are TGCGCCAGCAGCTCGGGGGACAGCAATCAGCCCCAGCATTTT. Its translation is CASSSGDSNQPQHF.

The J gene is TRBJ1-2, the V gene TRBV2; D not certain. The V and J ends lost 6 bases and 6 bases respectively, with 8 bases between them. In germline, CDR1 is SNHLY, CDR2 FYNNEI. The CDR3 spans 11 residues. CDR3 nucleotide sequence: TGTGCCAGCAGAACAATCGATGGCTACACCTTC. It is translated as CASRTIDGYTF.

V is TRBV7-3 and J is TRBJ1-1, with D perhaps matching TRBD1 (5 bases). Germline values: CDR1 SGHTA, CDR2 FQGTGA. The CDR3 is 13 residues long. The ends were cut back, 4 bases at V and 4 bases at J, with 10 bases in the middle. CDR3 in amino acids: CASSSHGATEAFF. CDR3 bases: TGTGCCAGCAGCTCCCATGGGGCCACTGAAGCTTTCTTT.

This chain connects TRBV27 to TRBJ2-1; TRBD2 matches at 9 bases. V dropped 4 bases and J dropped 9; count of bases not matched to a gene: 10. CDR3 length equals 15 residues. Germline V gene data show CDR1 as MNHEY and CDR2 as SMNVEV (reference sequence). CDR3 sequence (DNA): TGTGCCAGCAGTTGGCGGCGCGGGGGGGCCGGTGAGCAGTTCTTC. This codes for CASSWRRGGAGEQFF.

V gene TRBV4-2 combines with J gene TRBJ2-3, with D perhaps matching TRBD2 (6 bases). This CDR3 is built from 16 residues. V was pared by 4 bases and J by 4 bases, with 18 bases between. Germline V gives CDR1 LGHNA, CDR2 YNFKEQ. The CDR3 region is CASSPKLSGGADTQYF. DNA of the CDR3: TGTGCCAGCAGCCCCAAGCTGAGCGGAGGGGCAGATACGCAGTATTTT.

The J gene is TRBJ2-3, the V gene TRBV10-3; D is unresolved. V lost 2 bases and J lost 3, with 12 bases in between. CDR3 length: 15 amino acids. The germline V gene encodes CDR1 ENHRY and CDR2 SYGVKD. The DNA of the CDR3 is TGTGCCATCAGTGAGATGGAGAGGTTGACAGATACGCAGTATTTT. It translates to CAISEMERLTDTQYF.

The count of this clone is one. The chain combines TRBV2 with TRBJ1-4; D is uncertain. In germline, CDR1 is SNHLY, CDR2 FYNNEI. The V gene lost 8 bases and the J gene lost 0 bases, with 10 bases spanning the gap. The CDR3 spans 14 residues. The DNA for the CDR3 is TGTGCCAGCTGGCACCCTGCAACTAATGAAAAACTGTTTTTT. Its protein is CASWHPATNEKLFF.

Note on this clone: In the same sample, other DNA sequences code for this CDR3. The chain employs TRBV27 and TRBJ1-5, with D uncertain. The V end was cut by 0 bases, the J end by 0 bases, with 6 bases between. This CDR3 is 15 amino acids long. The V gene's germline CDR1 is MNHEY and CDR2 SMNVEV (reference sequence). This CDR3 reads CASSLSSYSNQPQHF. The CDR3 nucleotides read TGTGCCAGCAGTTTATCGAGTTATAGCAATCAGCCCCAGCATTTT.

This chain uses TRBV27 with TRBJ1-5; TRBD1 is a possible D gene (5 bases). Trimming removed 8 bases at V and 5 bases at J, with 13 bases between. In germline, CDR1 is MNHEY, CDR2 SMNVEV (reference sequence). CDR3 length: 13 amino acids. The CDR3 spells CASGRVGDQPQHF. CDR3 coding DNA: TGTGCCAGCGGCAGGGTGGGTGATCAGCCCCAGCATTTT.

The DNA of the CDR3 is TGTGCCAGCAGCGAAGGGGACAGGGGATCGATCTATGGCTACACCTTC. Its protein is CASSEGDRGSIYGYTF. The V gene is TRBV5-6, the J gene TRBJ1-2; TRBD1 matches at 10 bases. Germline assignment: CDR1 SGHDT and CDR2 YYEEEE. V shed 4 bases and J 4 bases; nucleotides not matched to a gene: 10. The CDR3 length is 16 residues.

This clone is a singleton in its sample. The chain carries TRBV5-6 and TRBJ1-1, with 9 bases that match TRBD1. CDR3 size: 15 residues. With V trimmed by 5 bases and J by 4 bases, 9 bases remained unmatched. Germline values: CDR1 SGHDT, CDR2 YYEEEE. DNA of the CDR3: TGTGCCAGCAGACACAACAGGGGGCGCGGCACTGAAGCTTTCTTT. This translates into CASRHNRGRGTEAFF.

Written as DNA, the CDR3 is TGTGCCAGCAGGATGGGGCAGGGGGCATCGGATGAAAAACTGTTTTTT. Encoded protein: CASRMGQGASDEKLFF. The rearrangement uses TRBV27 and TRBJ1-4; 8 bases agree with TRBD1. The CDR3 contains 16 residues. J gave up 6 bases and V 6 bases, and 12 bases lay outside the gene matches. Per the germline V gene, CDR1 is MNHEY and CDR2 is SMNVEV (reference sequence).

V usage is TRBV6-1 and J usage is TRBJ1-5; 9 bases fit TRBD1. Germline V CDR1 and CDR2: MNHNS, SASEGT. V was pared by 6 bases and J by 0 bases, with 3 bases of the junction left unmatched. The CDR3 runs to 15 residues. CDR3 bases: TGTGCCAGCAGATGGACAGGGGATAGCAATCAGCCCCAGCATTTT. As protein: CASRWTGDSNQPQHF.

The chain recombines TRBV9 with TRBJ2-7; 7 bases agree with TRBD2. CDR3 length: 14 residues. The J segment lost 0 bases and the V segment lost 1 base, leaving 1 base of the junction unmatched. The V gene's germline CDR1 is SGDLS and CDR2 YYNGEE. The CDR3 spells CASSVSGNSYEQYF. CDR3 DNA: TGTGCCAGCAGCGTAAGCGGGAACTCCTACGAGCAGTACTTC.

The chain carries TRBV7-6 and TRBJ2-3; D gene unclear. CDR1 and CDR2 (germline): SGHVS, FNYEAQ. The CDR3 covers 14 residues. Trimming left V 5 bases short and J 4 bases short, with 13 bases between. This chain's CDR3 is CASSPREPADTQYF. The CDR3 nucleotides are TGTGCCAGCAGCCCACGTGAGCCCGCAGATACGCAGTATTTT.

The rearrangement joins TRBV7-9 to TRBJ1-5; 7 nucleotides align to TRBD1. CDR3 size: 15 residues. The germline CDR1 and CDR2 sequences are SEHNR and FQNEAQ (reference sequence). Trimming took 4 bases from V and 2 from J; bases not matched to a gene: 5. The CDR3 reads CASSSTGVGNQPQHF. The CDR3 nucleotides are TGTGCCAGCAGCTCTACAGGGGTCGGCAATCAGCCCCAGCATTTT.

The CDR3 sequence: CASSQVGWQGRAGGPPEETQYF. CDR3 bases: TGTGCCAGCAGCCAAGTGGGATGGCAGGGGCGTGCGGGAGGGCCTCCTGAAGAGACCCAGTACTTC. This chain links TRBV14 with TRBJ2-5; 9 bases agree with TRBD2. CDR1 is SGHDN, CDR2 FVKESK, per germline. This CDR3 comprises 22 residues. V gave up 1 base and J gave up 3 bases; unmatched junction bases: 24.

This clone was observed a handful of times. The CDR3 nucleotides read TGCGCCAGCAGCTCTCCGGGGGCAGATACGCAGTATTTT. This encodes CASSSPGADTQYF. The rearrangement links TRBV4-1 to TRBJ2-3; perhaps TRBD2 as D (6 bases). This CDR3 comprises 13 residues. CDR1 is MGHRA, CDR2 YSYEKL, per germline. V was clipped by 5 bases and J by 4 bases, with 10 bases between them.

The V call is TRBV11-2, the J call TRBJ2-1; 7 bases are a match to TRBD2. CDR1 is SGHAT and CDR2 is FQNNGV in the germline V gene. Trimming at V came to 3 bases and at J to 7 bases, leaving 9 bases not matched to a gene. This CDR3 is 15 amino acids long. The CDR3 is CASSFLAGVGNEQFF. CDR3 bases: TGTGCCAGCAGCTTTCTTGCGGGAGTTGGGAATGAGCAGTTCTTC.

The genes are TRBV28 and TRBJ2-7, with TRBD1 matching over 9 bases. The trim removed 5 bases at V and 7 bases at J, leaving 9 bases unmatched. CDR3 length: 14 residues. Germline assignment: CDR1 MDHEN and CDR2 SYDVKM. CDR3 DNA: TGTGCCAGCAGTGGCCGGGACAGGGTTTGGGAGCAGTACTTC. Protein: CASSGRDRVWEQYF.

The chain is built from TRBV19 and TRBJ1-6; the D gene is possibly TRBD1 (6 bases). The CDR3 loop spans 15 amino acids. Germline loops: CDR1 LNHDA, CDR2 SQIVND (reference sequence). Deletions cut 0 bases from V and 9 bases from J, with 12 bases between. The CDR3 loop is CASSIDGTLGSPLHF. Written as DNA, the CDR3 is TGTGCCAGTAGTATAGACGGGACACTGGGTTCACCCCTCCACTTT.

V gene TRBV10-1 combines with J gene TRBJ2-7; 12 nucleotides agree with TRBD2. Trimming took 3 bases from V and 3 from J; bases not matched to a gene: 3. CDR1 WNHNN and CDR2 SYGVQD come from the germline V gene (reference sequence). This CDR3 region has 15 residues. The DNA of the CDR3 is TGCGCCAGCAGTGACCCGACTAGCGGGGGCTACGAGCAGTACTTC. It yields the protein CASSDPTSGGYEQYF.

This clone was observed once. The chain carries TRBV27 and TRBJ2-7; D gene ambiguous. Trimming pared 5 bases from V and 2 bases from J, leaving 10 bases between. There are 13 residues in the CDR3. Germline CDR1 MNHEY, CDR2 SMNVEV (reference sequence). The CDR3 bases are TGTGCCAGCAGTCCGTCCCGGGCCTACGAGCAGTACTTC. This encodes CASSPSRAYEQYF.

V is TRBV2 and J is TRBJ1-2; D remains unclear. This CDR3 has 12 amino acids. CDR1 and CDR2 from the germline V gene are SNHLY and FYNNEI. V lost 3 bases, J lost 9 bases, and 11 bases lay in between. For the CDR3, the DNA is TGTGCCAGCAGTGATAAGAGGGAAAGCTACACCTTC. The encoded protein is CASSDKRESYTF.